This T cell receptor (beta chain) comes out of a study of blood T cell repertoires in COVID-19 (dated by TCRdb to between 2020 and 2021). Background on the whole study: The collaborator samples originated in the United States, Italy and Spain and spanned the acute and convalescent phases of COVID-19. The prospective study material was composed of cDNA or gDNA derived from T cells, B-cell-depleted T cells, or PBMCs. The dataset comprised deeply sampled blood TCRbeta repertoires from subjects exposed to, actively infected with, or recovered from COVID-19. The repertoires were made available in a free public database intended to serve as a resource for research on the immune response to SARS-CoV-2. The samples were drawn from two sources: the first 160 participants of the ongoing ImmuneRACE study, and over 1,000 subjects contributed by 6 global collaborators. Sample metadata almost always included a de-identified subject ID, COVID-19 status, age in years and sex. Where available, HLA class I and class II types were obtained from metadata supplied by the sample provider rather than from assay-based typing. Overall results and qualifications from the work: Clinical and demographic metadata were provided uncurated, with the amount varying by source and participant.

As for this clone: Its antigen has not been determined. Base quality data are lacking; no much larger clone is found one base away.

The collaborating institutions used their own protocols to collect whole blood in K2EDTA tubes. Collaborator samples were shipped for TCRbeta analysis as frozen whole blood, isolated PBMCs, or DNA extracted from either sample type. TCRbeta CDR3 regions were amplified from genomic DNA by means of the immunoSEQ Assay, a bias-controlled multiplex PCR. The original pipeline was this. Nucleated cell counts per sample were estimated from amplification of reference gene primers within the assay. To quantify the absolute abundance of each unique TCRbeta CDR3 rearrangement, sequence reads were collapsed and filtered. For each sample, productive Simpson clonality was calculated as the square root of Simpson's diversity index across productive rearrangements. The clones in this table, taken by TCRdb from immuneACCESS, are in-frame only. Not every clone is retained; where verified, under half of the shortfall comes from an unresolved V gene, and the cause of the rest is unknown. V, J and clone size were drawn from that table, and D and trimming were deduced from the DNA. Within this sample are approximately 68,000 clones, with approximately 78% of them counted one time only. The leading ten clones occupy 9.2% of the sample.

The V end gives up 3 bases and the J end 3 bases, leaving 8 bases in the junction not matched to a gene. From its cysteine to its phenylalanine, the CDR3 spans 15 amino acids. The only DNA kept is the CDR3, 45 bases in frame from the first base. The germline V gene (reference sequence) supplies CDR1 LNHDA and CDR2 SQIVND. Material: peripheral blood. This clonotype originated in a human donor in a cohort sampled during active COVID-19. Rearrangement joined TRBV19 to TRBJ2-7; the central 7 bases match TRBD2. Read as DNA, the sequence is TGTGCCAGTAGTATCAGTTGGGGGGGTGGCTACGAGCAGTACTTC. This sequence encodes CASSISWGGGYEQYF.